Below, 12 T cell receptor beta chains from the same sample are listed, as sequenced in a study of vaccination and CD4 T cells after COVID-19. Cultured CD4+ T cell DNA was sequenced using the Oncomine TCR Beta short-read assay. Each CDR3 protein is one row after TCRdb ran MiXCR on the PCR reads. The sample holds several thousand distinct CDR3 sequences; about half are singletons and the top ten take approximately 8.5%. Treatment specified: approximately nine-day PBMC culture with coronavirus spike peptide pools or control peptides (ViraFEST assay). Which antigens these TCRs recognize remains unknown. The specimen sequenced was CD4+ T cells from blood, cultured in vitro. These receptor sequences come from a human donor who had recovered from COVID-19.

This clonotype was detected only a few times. Written as DNA, the CDR3 is TGTGCCACCAGCCCTATTTCACCCCTAGGTACCCAGGGAATGAACACTGAAGCTTTCTTT. Protein product: CATSPISPLGTQGMNTEAFF. This chain links TRBV15 with TRBJ1-1; the D gene is possibly TRBD1 (5 bases). Germline V CDR1 and CDR2: LNHNV, YYDKDF (reference sequence). CDR3 size: 20 residues. The V end lost 5 bases, the J end lost 0 bases, and 28 bases lay between the germline ends.

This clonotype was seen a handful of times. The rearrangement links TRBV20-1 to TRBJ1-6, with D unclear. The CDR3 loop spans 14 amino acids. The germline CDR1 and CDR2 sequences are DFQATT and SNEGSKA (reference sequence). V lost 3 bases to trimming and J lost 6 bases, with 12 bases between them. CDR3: CSARSSSGNSPLHF. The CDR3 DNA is TGCAGTGCTAGGAGCAGTTCCGGTAATTCACCCCTCCACTTT.

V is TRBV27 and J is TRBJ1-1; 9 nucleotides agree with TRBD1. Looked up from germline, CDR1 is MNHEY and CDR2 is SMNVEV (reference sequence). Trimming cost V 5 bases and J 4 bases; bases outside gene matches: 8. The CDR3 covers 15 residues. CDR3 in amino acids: CASSPWTGARTEAFF. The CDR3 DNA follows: TGTGCCAGCAGTCCATGGACAGGGGCGCGCACTGAAGCTTTCTTT.

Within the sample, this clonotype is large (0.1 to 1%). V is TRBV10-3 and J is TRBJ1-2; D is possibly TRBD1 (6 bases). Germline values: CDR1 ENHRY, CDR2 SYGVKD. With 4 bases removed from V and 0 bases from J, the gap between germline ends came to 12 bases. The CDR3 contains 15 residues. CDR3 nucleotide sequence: TGTGCCATCAGTGGGGGGGACAACTCTAACTATGGCTACACCTTC. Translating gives CAISGGDNSNYGYTF.

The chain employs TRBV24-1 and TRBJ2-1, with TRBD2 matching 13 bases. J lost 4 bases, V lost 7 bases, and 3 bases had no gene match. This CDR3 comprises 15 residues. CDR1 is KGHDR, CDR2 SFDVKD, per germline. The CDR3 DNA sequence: TGTGCCACCAGCACTAGCGGGAGGGCGTACAATGAGCAGTTCTTC. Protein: CATSTSGRAYNEQFF.

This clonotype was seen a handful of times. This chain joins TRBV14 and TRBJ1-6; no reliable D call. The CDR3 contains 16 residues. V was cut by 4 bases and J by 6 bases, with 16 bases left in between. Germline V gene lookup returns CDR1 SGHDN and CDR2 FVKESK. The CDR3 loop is CASSRSIGLTNSPLHF. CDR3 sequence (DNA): TGTGCCAGCAGCCGAAGTATCGGACTGACTAATTCACCCCTCCACTTT. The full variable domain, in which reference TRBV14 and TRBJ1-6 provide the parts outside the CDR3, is EAGVTQFPSHSVIEKGQTVTLRCDPISGHDNLYWYRRVMGKEIKFLLHFVKESKQDESGMPNNRFLAERTGGTYSTLKVQPAELEDSGVYFCASSRSIGLTNSPLHFGNGTRLTVT.

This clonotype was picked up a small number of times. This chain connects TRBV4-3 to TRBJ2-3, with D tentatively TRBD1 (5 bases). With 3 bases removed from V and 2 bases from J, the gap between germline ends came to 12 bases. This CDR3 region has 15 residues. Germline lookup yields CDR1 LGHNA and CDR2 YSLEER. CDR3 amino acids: CASSQETDPTDTQYF. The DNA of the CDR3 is TGCGCCAGCAGCCAGGAGACAGACCCCACAGATACGCAGTATTTT.

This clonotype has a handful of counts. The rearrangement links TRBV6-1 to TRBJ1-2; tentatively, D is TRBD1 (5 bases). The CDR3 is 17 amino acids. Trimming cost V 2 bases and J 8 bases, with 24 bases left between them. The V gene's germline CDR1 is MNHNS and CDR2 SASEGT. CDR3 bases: TGTGCCAGCAGTGAAATTTTGAGGGAAGGGGCGAGGACCGGCTACACCTTC. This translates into CASSEILREGARTGYTF.

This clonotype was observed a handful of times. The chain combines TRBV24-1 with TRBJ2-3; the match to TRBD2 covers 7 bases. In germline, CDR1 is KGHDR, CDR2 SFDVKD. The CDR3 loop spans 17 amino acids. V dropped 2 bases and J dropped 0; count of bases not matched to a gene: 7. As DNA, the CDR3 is TGTGCCACCAGTGATTCCGCTAGGGGACTAAGCACAGATACGCAGTATTTT. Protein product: CATSDSARGLSTDTQYF.

CDR3 amino acids: CSAREGGRRDTQYF. The CDR3 DNA is TGCAGTGCTAGAGAAGGCGGGAGGAGGGATACGCAGTATTTT. V is TRBV20-1 and J is TRBJ2-3, with TRBD2 matching 8 bases. The CDR3 is made up of 14 amino acids. Losses at the gene ends were 0 bases for V and 6 bases for J; bases not matched to a gene: 5. The germline gives CDR1 DFQATT, CDR2 SNEGSKA (reference sequence).

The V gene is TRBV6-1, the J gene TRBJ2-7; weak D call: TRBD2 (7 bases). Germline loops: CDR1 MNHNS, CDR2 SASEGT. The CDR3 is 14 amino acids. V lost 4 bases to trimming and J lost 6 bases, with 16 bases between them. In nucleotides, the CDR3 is TGTGCCAGCAGTGTTGGGGGGGCGTTGAGCGAGCAGTACTTC. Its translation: CASSVGGALSEQYF.

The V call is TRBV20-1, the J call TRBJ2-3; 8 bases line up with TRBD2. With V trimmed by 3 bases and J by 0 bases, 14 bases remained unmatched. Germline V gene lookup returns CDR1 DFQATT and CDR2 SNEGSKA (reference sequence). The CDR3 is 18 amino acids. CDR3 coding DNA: TGCAGTGCTAGGAGAGCGGGGGTAACATTCGGAAGCACAGATACGCAGTATTTT. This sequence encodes CSARRAGVTFGSTDTQYF.